A selection of T cell receptor beta chains follows, all from one sample in a study of cytomegalovirus exposure and HLA in healthy donors. Clones were read by immunoSEQ multiplex PCR, and TCRdb kept only the in-frame ones, dropping some. The sample carries about 200,000 clones, around four fifths recorded once. Material for sequencing was PBMCs. Receptor source: a woman aged 45 to 65 in good health and CMV-seropositive. The CDR3 runs from the conserved cysteine through the conserved F or W. The order of the fields is V gene, D gene, J gene, CDR3 protein. The D gene is left open where the match is weak.

TRBV15	TRBD1	TRBJ2-7	CATSRGQGVYEQYF
TRBV5-1	TRBD1	TRBJ2-5	CASSLHPDRAETQYF
TRBV11-2	TRBD2	TRBJ2-5	CASSPGLAGGLQETQYF
TRBV27	TRBD2	TRBJ2-3	CASRTGTSGRGDILDTRYF
TRBV5-4	NA	TRBJ2-5	CASSPSRDVETQYF
TRBV7-9	NA	TRBJ2-2	CSSSLARDTGELFF
TRBV19	TRBD1	TRBJ2-7	CASNGQGISEQYF
TRBV7-2	NA	TRBJ1-1	CASSFSVNTEAFF
TRBV5-4	TRBD1	TRBJ1-1	CATGQEYTEAFF
TRBV13	NA	TRBJ1-3	CASSSYGGGQTGNTIYF
TRBV19	TRBD1	TRBJ1-5	CASSIGQGPNQPQHF